This T cell receptor beta chain was sequenced during a study of T cell changes during pregnancy in multiple sclerosis. This clone has just one count. Some clones are missing from TCRdb's copy, which holds only in-frame ones; the method was immunoSEQ multiplex PCR. The sample holds 14,000 or so clones, approximately 93% seen once. V gave up 7 bases and J gave up 0 bases, with 9 bases separating them. Germline V gene sequence: CDR1 LNHDA, CDR2 SQIVND (reference sequence). The length of the CDR3 is 14 residues. The clonotype was recovered from a female donor in good health, enrolled as a control in a pregnancy study. The chain links TRBV19 to TRBJ2-2; D is undetermined. The sequencing here drew on peripheral blood, taken in the second trimester of pregnancy. The CDR3 reads CASKGRTNTGELFF. CDR3 bases: TGTGCCAGTAAAGGCAGGACGAACACCGGGGAGCTGTTTTTT.